Listed here are 30 T cell receptor beta chains from one sample, sequenced in a study of tissue T cells after allogeneic stem cell transplantation. Clones were sequenced by immunoSEQ multiplex PCR, and TCRdb holds only the in-frame ones, with some missing. The sample records 48,000 or so clones, roughly 73% being singletons. The specimen was sorted cells pooled from one or two spleens. The receptors here all came from a pool of C57BL/6 mice in good health.

Concerning this clone: Mouse gene names apply. Read sequence stops 1 residue before the CDR3 end, and the germline J gene provides the missing end. V and J are TRBV13-2 and TRBJ1-3, with D uncertain. From germline, CDR1 is NNHNN and CDR2 SYGAGS (reference sequence). The CDR3 spans 14 residues. Deletions cut 5 bases from V and 0 bases from J, with 9 bases between. CDR3 sequence reads: CASGSTDSGNTLYF. The sequenced CDR3 bases are TGTGCCAGCGGCTCCACAGATTCTGGAAATACGCTCTAT.

Remarks on this clone: Here the gene names and germline are mouse. The CDR3 extends 1 residue past the end of the read, so its final part is completed from the germline J gene. The rearrangement joins TRBV20 to TRBJ2-5, with D perhaps TRBD1 (6 bases). With 0 bases removed from V and 4 bases from J, the gap between germline ends came to 11 bases. The CDR3 loop spans 14 amino acids. Germline V gene data show CDR1 as GFQATS and CDR2 as STVNSAI. CDR3 DNA, as far as it was read: TGTGGTGCTAGGGAAGATGCAGGGGAAGACACCCAGTAC. Translation: CGAREDAGEDTQY. The entire CDR3 is CGAREDAGEDTQYF.

On this clone itself: Germline and genes: mouse. The CDR3 end is not reached by the read, which stops 1 residue before it; the germline J gene fills it in. V usage is TRBV19 and J usage is TRBJ2-1; 12 positions match TRBD2. Germline CDR1 is FNHDT and CDR2 is SITEND (reference sequence). The CDR3 covers 15 residues. V shed 6 bases, J shed 3 bases, and the junction held 4 bases outside the gene matches. The part of the CDR3 DNA that was read is TGTGCCAGCACCGGACTGGGGGGGTCCTATGCTGAGCAGTTC. It specifies CASTGLGGSYAEQF. The complete CDR3 reads CASTGLGGSYAEQFF.

As to this clone: Gene and germline names: mouse. The sequenced CDR3 bases are TGTGCCAGCAGTGATAGGGGGGCGGGCCAAGACACCCAGTAC. As protein: CASSDRGAGQDTQY. In full, the CDR3 reads CASSDRGAGQDTQYF. This chain links TRBV13-1 with TRBJ2-5, with a possible D match to TRBD2 (7 bases). The sequence runs out 1 residue before the end of the CDR3; the remainder is reconstructed from the germline J gene. V was shortened by 1 base and J by 2 bases, with 11 bases between the two germline ends. The CDR3 is made up of 15 amino acids. CDR1 and CDR2 from the germline V gene are NSHNY and SYGAGN.

A remark on this clone: Gene names denote mouse genes. The DNA ends 1 residue before the CDR3 does, and the rest of the CDR3 is filled in from the germline J gene. The chain uses TRBV15 and TRBJ1-1, with D uncertain. The V and J ends lost 1 base and 1 base respectively, with 4 bases between them. This CDR3 has 13 amino acids. Germline CDR1 reads SGHND; CDR2 reads FRSKSL. This CDR3 is CASSLDINTEVFF. The sequenced part of the CDR3 DNA is TGTGCCAGCAGTTTAGACATAAACACAGAAGTCTTC. Looking up the rest from reference TRBV15 and TRBJ1-1 gives the full variable domain: DAGVTQTPRHEVAEKGQTIILKCEPVSGHNDLFWYRQTKIQGLELLSYFRSKSLMEDGGAFKDRFKAEMLNSSFSTLKIQPTEPKDSAVYLCASSLDINTEVFFGKGTRLTVV.

In its sample, this clone was seen a few times. Any gene name here is a mouse gene name. The read gets to within 1 residue of the CDR3 end, and the germline J gene fills in the rest. The sample has other DNA sequences that encode this CDR3 too. V and J are TRBV20 and TRBJ2-7, with a tentative D call TRBD2 (6 bases). CDR3 size: 14 residues. V was clipped by 0 bases and J by 0 bases, with 9 bases between them. CDR1 and CDR2 from the germline V gene are GFQATS and STVNSAI. The DNA read from the CDR3 is TGTGGTGCTAGGGACTGGGGAAGCTCCTATGAACAGTAC. This gives the protein CGARDWGSSYEQY. The whole CDR3 protein reads CGARDWGSSYEQYF. The full variable domain, its missing parts supplied by reference TRBV20 and TRBJ2-7, is GALVYQYPRRTICKSGTSMRMECQAVGFQATSVAWYRQSPQKTFELIALSTVNSAIKYEQNFTQEKFPISHPNLSFSSMTVLNAYLEDRGLYLCGARDWGSSYEQYFGPGTRLTVL.

This clone appeared a few times. Here the gene names and germline are mouse. The CDR3 extends 1 residue past the end of the read, so its final part is completed from the germline J gene. The chain couples TRBV15 to TRBJ2-7, with D maybe TRBD1 (6 bases). This CDR3 is 13 amino acids long. Germline assignment: CDR1 SGHND and CDR2 FRSKSL. The V end lost 4 bases, the J end lost 3 bases, and 10 bases lay between the germline ends. The covered CDR3 bases are TGTGCCAGCAGTTCGGGACAACTCTATGAACAGTAC. This sequence encodes CASSSGQLYEQY. The whole CDR3 region reads CASSSGQLYEQYF. Full variable domain (missing parts from reference TRBV15 and TRBJ2-7): DAGVTQTPRHEVAEKGQTIILKCEPVSGHNDLFWYRQTKIQGLELLSYFRSKSLMEDGGAFKDRFKAEMLNSSFSTLKIQPTEPKDSAVYLCASSSGQLYEQYFGPGTRLTVL.

A word on this clone: Germline and genes: mouse. The read is 1 residue too short to cover the CDR3 end, so that end is filled in from the germline J gene. V gene TRBV4 combines with J gene TRBJ2-7; 11 nucleotides match TRBD1. The V and J ends lost 5 bases and 3 bases, in that order; junction bases with no gene match: 3. CDR3 length equals 14 residues. CDR1 and CDR2 from the germline V gene are LGHDT and YNNKQL (reference sequence). Incomplete CDR3 DNA: TGTGCCAGCAGCACCGGGACAGGGGGCTATGAACAGTAC. Translated: CASSTGTGGYEQY. The complete CDR3 sequence is CASSTGTGGYEQYF.

The sample holds one count of this clone. Gene and germline names: mouse. Sequencing ends 1 residue short of the CDR3 end; the germline J gene provides the rest. The J gene is TRBJ2-5, the V gene TRBV14; 12 bases agree with TRBD2. CDR3 length: 14 residues. Germline CDR1 and CDR2: SGHDT and FRDEAV. Trimming cost V 5 bases and J 4 bases; bases outside gene matches: 2. The DNA read from the CDR3 is TGTGCCAGCAGCCGGGACTGGGGGGAAGACACCCAGTAC. Its protein product is CASSRDWGEDTQY. In full, the CDR3 is CASSRDWGEDTQYF.

This clone was observed a few times. Mouse names are used for the genes. The CDR3 is cut off 1 residue early in the read; its end comes from the germline J gene. The chain carries TRBV29 and TRBJ2-7; TRBD2 matches at 9 bases. Germline loops: CDR1 MSHET, CDR2 SYDVDS. The CDR3 runs 14 residues. V shed 3 bases and J 2 bases; nucleotides not matched to a gene: 2. The CDR3 protein is CASSFPGGAYEQYF. The DNA read from the CDR3 is TGTGCTAGCAGTTTCCCTGGGGGGGCCTATGAACAGTAC.

About this clone itself: All gene names here are mouse names. Coverage ceases 1 residue before the CDR3 finishes, and the germline J gene fills in the end. This chain connects TRBV3 to TRBJ2-5; 9 bases are a match to TRBD2. V was pared by 3 bases and J by 5 bases, with 3 bases of the junction left unmatched. The CDR3 length is 14 residues. Germline V CDR1 and CDR2: SNHLY, FYNGKV (reference sequence). CDR3 sequence reads: CASSFGGARDTQYF. The sequenced CDR3 bases are TGTGCCAGCAGCTTTGGGGGGGCGCGAGACACCCAGTAC.

Notes on this clone: The gene symbols are mouse symbols. The sequence runs out 1 residue before the end of the CDR3; the remainder is reconstructed from the germline J gene. The V call is TRBV19, the J call TRBJ1-1, with D hard to call. Trimming left V 2 bases short and J 7 bases short, with 6 bases between. Germline V gives CDR1 FNHDT, CDR2 SITEND (reference sequence). The CDR3 has 11 amino acids. The covered CDR3 bases are TGTGCCAGCAGTATCGCAGAAGAAGTCTTC. Translated: CASSIAEEVF. The CDR3 as a whole reads CASSIAEEVFF.

As concerns this clone: Germline and genes: mouse. The sequence runs out 1 residue before the end of the CDR3; the remainder is reconstructed from the germline J gene. The chain links TRBV16 to TRBJ2-1; 10 bases match TRBD1. Germline V gives CDR1 SGHSA, CDR2 FRNQAP. Losses at the gene ends were 5 bases for V and 4 bases for J; bases not matched to a gene: 2. The CDR3 runs to 14 residues. CDR3 loop: CASSRQGAYAEQFF. The DNA read from the CDR3 is TGTGCAAGCAGCAGACAGGGGGCTTATGCTGAGCAGTTC.

With respect to this clone: Mouse gene names apply. The read stops 1 residue short of the end of the CDR3; the missing end is completed from the germline J gene. This chain connects TRBV1 to TRBJ1-1; a possible D gene is TRBD1 (6 bases). With 3 bases removed from V and 0 bases from J, the gap between germline ends came to 11 bases. The CDR3 contains 15 residues. Germline V gene lookup returns CDR1 NSQYPW and CDR2 LRSPGD (reference sequence). CDR3 in amino acids: CTCSATGQANTEVFF. The CDR3 bases that were read are TGCACCTGCAGTGCCACGGGACAAGCAAACACAGAAGTCTTC.

Points on this clone: The listed genes are named as in mouse. The CDR3 end is not reached by the read, which stops 1 residue before it; the germline J gene fills it in. The V call is TRBV26, the J call TRBJ2-4, with D hard to call. The CDR3 spans 13 residues. Germline V gene lookup returns CDR1 KGHPV and CDR2 FQNQEV (reference sequence). Trimming took off 5 bases at V and 0 bases at J, with 6 bases between the two ends. The DNA read from the CDR3 is TGTGCCAGCAGTTCGACAAGTCAAAACACCTTGTAC. Protein product: CASSSTSQNTLY. The whole CDR3 region reads CASSSTSQNTLYF.

As concerns this clone: Gene names and germline refer to mouse. The CDR3 bases that were read are TGCACCTGCAGTGGCCGGGACAGGAACAACGAAAGATTATTT. Protein: CTCSGRDRNNERLF. The whole CDR3 sequence is CTCSGRDRNNERLFF. The chain employs TRBV1 and TRBJ1-4, with 8 bases that match TRBD1. The missing CDR3 end, 1 residue past where the read stops, is filled in from the germline J gene. The CDR3 contains 15 residues. Trimming removed 4 bases from V and 4 bases from J; junction bases left unmatched: 5. Per germline, CDR1 NSQYPW and CDR2 LRSPGD (reference sequence).

This clone was picked up a small number of times. Germline and genes: mouse. Sequencing ends 1 residue short of the CDR3 end; the germline J gene provides the rest. The chain couples TRBV12-2 to TRBJ2-7; 10 positions agree with TRBD2. In germline, CDR1 is SGHLS, CDR2 HYDKME. The CDR3 consists of 14 residues. V was pared by 2 bases and J by 1 base, with 1 base of the junction left unmatched. CDR3 sequence: CASSPTGGSYEQYF. The sequenced CDR3 bases are TGTGCCAGCTCTCCGACTGGGGGGTCCTATGAACAGTAC.

Remarks on this clone: Gene names and germline match the mouse. The CDR3 end falls 1 residue outside the read, so it is completed with the germline J gene. The V gene is TRBV12-1, the J gene TRBJ2-7, with TRBD2 matching 12 bases. This CDR3 spans 15 amino acids. Losses at the gene ends were 0 bases for V and 4 bases for J; bases not matched to a gene: 3. Germline values: CDR1 SGHSN, CDR2 HYEKVE. CDR3 bases read: TGTGCCAGCTCTCTCTCCGGGACTGGGGGGTATGAACAGTAC. Protein product: CASSLSGTGGYEQY. From start to end, the CDR3 is CASSLSGTGGYEQYF.

Comment on this clone: Any gene name here is a mouse gene name. With the read ending 1 residue before the CDR3 end, the germline J gene is used to fill in that end. Distinct nucleotide sequences in the sample also encode this CDR3. This chain joins TRBV29 and TRBJ1-4; 10 bases match TRBD1. Germline CDR1 MSHET, CDR2 SYDVDS. The CDR3 is made up of 14 amino acids. V was pared by 6 bases and J by 5 bases, with 3 bases of the junction left unmatched. The CDR3 bases that were read are TGTGCTAGCAGACCGGGACAGGGGAACGAAAGATTATTT. It codes for CASRPGQGNERLF. The CDR3 reads in full as CASRPGQGNERLFF.

Concerning this clone: Germline and genes: mouse. The sequence runs out 1 residue before the end of the CDR3; the remainder is reconstructed from the germline J gene. The chain employs TRBV12-2 and TRBJ1-2; 11 nucleotides align to TRBD1. The V segment lost 0 bases and the J segment 4 bases; nucleotides outside the gene matches: 0. This CDR3 has 14 amino acids. CDR1 and CDR2 from the germline V gene are SGHLS and HYDKME. The CDR3 spells CASSLGTGGSDYTF. The CDR3 DNA, read in part, is TGTGCCAGCTCTCTCGGGACAGGGGGCTCCGACTACACC.

This clone was picked up a small number of times. The genes and germline here are from mouse. The sequenced fragment ends 1 residue before the CDR3 boundary, so the rest is inferred from the germline J gene. V and J are TRBV3 and TRBJ2-7, with D tentatively TRBD1 (6 bases). V lost 2 bases, J lost 2 bases, and 13 bases lay in between. The V gene's germline CDR1 is SNHLY and CDR2 FYNGKV (reference sequence). The CDR3 has 15 residues. CDR3 loop: CASSLSQGRAYEQYF. CDR3 bases read: TGTGCCAGCAGCTTAAGCCAGGGGAGGGCCTATGAACAGTAC.

As concerns this clone: These gene names are mouse names. The CDR3 end falls 1 residue outside the read, so it is completed with the germline J gene. This rearrangement joins TRBV13-1 to TRBJ2-2; 7 bases match TRBD1. Losses at the gene ends were 3 bases for V and 2 bases for J; bases not matched to a gene: 1. The germline CDR1 and CDR2 sequences are NSHNY and SYGAGN. The CDR3 loop spans 14 amino acids. CDR3 loop: CASSVQGNTGQLYF. Incomplete CDR3 DNA: TGTGCCAGCAGTGTACAGGGGAACACCGGGCAGCTCTAC.

As regards this clone: Gene and germline names: mouse. The CDR3 is cut off 1 residue early in the read; its end comes from the germline J gene. The chain is built from TRBV4 and TRBJ1-4, with no clear D. Trimming stripped 4 bases from V and 0 bases from J, with 9 bases between. This CDR3 region has 15 residues. Per the germline V gene, CDR1 is LGHDT and CDR2 is YNNKQL (reference sequence). CDR3 protein: CASSSRALSNERLFF. CDR3 DNA (partial): TGTGCCAGCAGCTCTAGGGCCCTTTCCAACGAAAGATTATTT.

In the case of this clone: Mouse gene names apply. The read finishes 1 residue shy of the CDR3 end, and the germline J gene is used to complete it. The V call is TRBV19, the J call TRBJ2-5; D remains ambiguous. CDR3 size: 13 residues. CDR1 FNHDT and CDR2 SITEND come from the germline V gene (reference sequence). Trimming cost V 3 bases and J 0 bases, with 5 bases left between them. CDR3 DNA, as far as it was read: TGTGCCAGCAGTAAGGATAACCAAGACACCCAGTAC. It is translated as CASSKDNQDTQY. The whole CDR3 sequence reads CASSKDNQDTQYF. The variable domain in full, with the rest retrieved from reference TRBV19 and TRBJ2-5, is GGIITQTPKFLIGQEGQKLTLKCQQNFNHDTMYWYRQDSGKGLRLIYYSITENDLQKGDLSEGYDASREKKSSFSLTVTSAQKNEMAVFLCASSKDNQDTQYFGPGTRLLVL.

As for this clone: Mouse gene names apply. The read is 1 residue too short to cover the CDR3 end, so that end is filled in from the germline J gene. This chain joins TRBV5 and TRBJ2-3, with TRBD2 matching over 10 bases. CDR1 and CDR2 from the germline V gene are LGHNA and YNLKQL (reference sequence). Trimming cost V 3 bases and J 3 bases; bases outside gene matches: 3. CDR3 length equals 15 residues. CDR3 sequence: CASSQTGGNAETLYF. CDR3 DNA (partial): TGTGCCAGCAGCCAGACTGGGGGGAACGCAGAAACGCTGTAT.

A remark on this clone: Gene names refer to mouse genes. The read comes to an end 1 residue before the CDR3 does, leaving the germline J gene to fill in the end. This sequence joins TRBV29 and TRBJ1-4; D ambiguous. CDR3 length equals 11 residues. Trimming took 4 bases from V and 6 from J, leaving 3 bases between them. The V gene's germline CDR1 is MSHET and CDR2 SYDVDS. Partial CDR3 DNA: TGTGCTAGCAGTTCGGACGAAAGATTATTT. As protein: CASSSDERLF. The whole CDR3 sequence is CASSSDERLFF.

This clone showed up just once. The germline and genes are mouse ones. The CDR3 end falls 1 residue outside the read, so it is completed with the germline J gene. V is TRBV12-1 and J is TRBJ2-7, with 8 bases fitting TRBD2. With 0 bases clipped from V and 6 bases from J, the junction kept 6 bases outside the gene matches. The CDR3 contains 14 residues. Per the germline V gene, CDR1 is SGHSN and CDR2 is HYEKVE. Partial CDR3 DNA: TGTGCCAGCTCTCTCACCTGGGGGGAAGGTGAACAGTAC. Translating it yields CASSLTWGEGEQY. From start to end, the CDR3 is CASSLTWGEGEQYF.

For this clone: Gene names and germline match the mouse. CDR3 residues: CASSLQGRANERLFF. Incomplete CDR3 DNA: TGTGCCAGCAGTCTACAGGGGCGGGCCAACGAAAGATTATTT. This sequence joins TRBV26 and TRBJ1-4, with 7 bases that match TRBD1. The read terminates 1 residue ahead of where the CDR3 ends, so the germline J gene completes it. CDR1 is KGHPV, CDR2 FQNQEV, per germline (reference sequence). Germline trimming cut 3 bases from V and 3 bases from J; bases unmatched to any gene: 4. The CDR3 has 15 amino acids.

Concerning this clone: Mouse gene names apply. The sequenced fragment ends 1 residue before the CDR3 boundary, so the rest is inferred from the germline J gene. The rearrangement joins TRBV16 to TRBJ1-2; no clear D. Germline V lookup: CDR1 SGHSA, CDR2 FRNQAP. The V end was cut by 3 bases, the J end by 2 bases, with 7 bases between. The CDR3 consists of 13 residues. CDR3 sequence: CASSFTGNSDYTF. The CDR3 DNA, read in part, is TGTGCAAGCAGCTTTACCGGGAACTCCGACTACACC.

This clone was counted a few times. The gene symbols are mouse symbols. The CDR3 end lies 1 residue beyond the end of the read and is filled in from the germline J gene. The chain has TRBV13-2 and TRBJ1-2; D gene unclear. Deletions cut 3 bases from V and 0 bases from J, with 6 bases between. Germline CDR1 is NNHNN and CDR2 is SYGAGS (reference sequence). The CDR3 has 13 residues. CDR3 protein: CASGAPANSDYTF. The part of the CDR3 DNA that was read is TGTGCCAGCGGTGCCCCCGCAAACTCCGACTACACC.